The present T cell receptor beta chain was sequenced within a study of T cell responses to AZD1222 COVID-19 vaccine. General study results and limits: CD4 TCRs covered the whole spike, strongest at regions 160-218 and 743-854.

V was pared by 0 bases and J by 3 bases, with 12 bases between. Germline V gene lookup returns CDR1 SNHLY and CDR2 FYNNEI. This CDR3 has 16 amino acids. Using immunoSEQ multiplex PCR, the repertoire was profiled, and TCRdb retains in-frame clones only, with some absent. Among 110,000 to 150,000 clones, 75% to 90% were seen once, and the ten largest hold 1.6%. On this clone itself: As yet, its antigen is unknown.

Sequencing used peripheral blood, obtained on day 0 of AZD1222 vaccination. The chain links TRBV2 to TRBJ2-1, with D hard to call. The TCR sequence derives from an adult in good health. CDR3 coding DNA: TGTGCCAGCAGTGAAGCGTTACCAAACAACTACAATGAGCAGTTCTTC. Protein: CASSEALPNNYNEQFF. Drawing the rest from reference TRBV2 and TRBJ2-1, the complete variable domain is EPEVTQTPSHQVTQMGQEVILRCVPISNHLYFYWYRQILGQKVEFLVSFYNNEISEKSEIFDDQFSVERPDGSNFTLKIRSTKLEDSAMYFCASSEALPNNYNEQFFGPGTRLTVL.